These T cell receptor beta chains were read from a single sample in a study of control samples from healthy donors and cancer patients. Only in-frame clones appear in the TCRdb table, and some are missing; sequencing was by immunoSEQ multiplex PCR. In the table there are 150,000 to 200,000 clones, approximately 92% of which are singletons. The specimen was blood. These receptors originate from a man aged 25-45 years in good health. The CDR3 runs from the conserved cysteine through the conserved F or W. A D gene is named only where the DNA matches it firmly. Part of the rows lack a size; the others show once, few, many or a class for expanded clones.

TGCGCCAGCAGCCCCGTCTTTCCGGATCCCACTGAAGCTTTCTTT	CASSPVFPDPTEAFF	NA	TRBV5-1	TRBJ1-1	NA
TGCGCCAGCAGCTTTTCTAGCGGGGGGCCAAACACCGGGGAGCTGTTTTTT	CASSFSSGGPNTGELFF	TRBD2	TRBV5-1	TRBJ2-2	NA
TGTGCCAGCAGCTCAGCAGGGGGGCAGAATTCACCCCTCCACTTT	CASSSAGGQNSPLHF	TRBD1	TRBV5-5	TRBJ1-6	NA
TGCGCCAGCAGTGTCCTAGACAGCACCGGGGAGCTGTTTTTT	CASSVLDSTGELFF	NA	TRBV5-1	TRBJ2-2	NA
TGTGCCAGCAGCCAAGTACGAGGGAGAGGCGAAAAACTGTTTTTT	CASSQVRGRGEKLFF	NA	TRBV14	TRBJ1-4	NA
TGTGCCAGCAGCTTAGGGGGGGCTATCAGTTACGAGCAGTACTTC	CASSLGGAISYEQYF	NA	TRBV7-2	TRBJ2-7	NA
TGTGCCACCAGCAGCGAGGACAGGGGATCCTACAATGAGCAGTTCTTC	CATSSEDRGSYNEQFF	TRBD1	TRBV15	TRBJ2-1	NA
TGTGCCAGTAGTATGTGGGGGGCCCTCACCGGGGAGCTGTTTTTT	CASSMWGALTGELFF	NA	TRBV19	TRBJ2-2	once
TGCGCCAGCAGCCAATTAGATCGGAGGACAGGCTACACCTTC	CASSQLDRRTGYTF	NA	TRBV4-3	TRBJ1-2	NA
TGTGCCAGCAGCTTCGATTTTGCGGGATTCACAGATACGCAGTATTTT	CASSFDFAGFTDTQYF	NA	TRBV5-8	TRBJ2-3	NA